The clone carrying this T cell receptor (beta chain) was seen only a few times. This specimen comes from a study of T-cell reconstitution after alpha-beta-depleted transplantation in children. V was pared by 3 bases and J by 11 bases, with 13 bases between. The CDR3 spans 12 residues. Molecular barcoding with unique molecular identifiers was used for the TCRbeta library. TCRdb re-called the PCR reads through MiXCR, storing one row per CDR3 protein. The sample carries around 800,000 distinct CDR3 sequences, under 20% recorded once. This chain joins TRBV12-3 or TRBV12-4 and TRBJ1-1; possible D gene TRBD1, 5 bases. The sequences come from PBMCs, mostly from graft donor cells, collected 360 days after TCRalphabeta/CD19-depleted stem cell transplant. The source is a male patient under 18 who had a stem cell transplant for acute lymphoblastic leukemia, so the T cells may come from the graft donor. The DNA of the CDR3 is TGTGCCAGCAGTTTGGGCGGGGGGTCGGCTTTCTTT. Its translation: CASSLGGGSAFF.